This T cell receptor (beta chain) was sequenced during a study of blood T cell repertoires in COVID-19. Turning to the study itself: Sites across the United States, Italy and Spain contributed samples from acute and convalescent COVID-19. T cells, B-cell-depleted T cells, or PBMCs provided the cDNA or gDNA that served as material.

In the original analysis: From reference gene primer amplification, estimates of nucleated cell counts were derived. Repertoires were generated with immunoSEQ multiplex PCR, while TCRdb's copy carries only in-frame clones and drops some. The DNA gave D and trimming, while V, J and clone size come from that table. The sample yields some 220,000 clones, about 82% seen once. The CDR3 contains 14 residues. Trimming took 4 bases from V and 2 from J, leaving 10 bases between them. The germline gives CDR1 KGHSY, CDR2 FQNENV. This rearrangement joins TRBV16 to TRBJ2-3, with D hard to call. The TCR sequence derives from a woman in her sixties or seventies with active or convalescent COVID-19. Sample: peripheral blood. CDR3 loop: CASSPRIITDTQYF. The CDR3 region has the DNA TGTGCCAGCAGCCCGCGAATTATCACAGATACGCAGTATTTT. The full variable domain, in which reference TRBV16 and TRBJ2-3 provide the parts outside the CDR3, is GEEVAQTPKHLVRGEGQKAKLYCAPIKGHSYVFWYQQVLKNEFKFLISFQNENVFDETGMPKERFSAKCLPNSPCSLEIQATKLEDSAVYFCASSPRIITDTQYFGPGTRLTVL.